These T cell receptor beta chains were read from a single sample in a study of blood T cell repertoires in COVID-19. The method was immunoSEQ multiplex PCR; TCRdb's version includes in-frame clones alone and lacks a portion of them. This table holds 120,000 to 150,000 clones, just under 90% found once. The sequenced material came from peripheral blood. Receptors originate from a woman in her thirties or forties with acute or convalescent COVID-19. Both conserved end residues are part of each CDR3. The D gene is left open where the match is weak. Not all rows give a size; the values are once, few, many and, for expanded clones, a class.

v_gene	abundance	j_gene	d_gene	CDR3nt	CDR3aa
TRBV3-1/TRBV3-2	NA	TRBJ1-2	NA	TGTGCCAGCAGCCAACTCACGCAGGGGACTAACAACTATGGCTACACCTTC	CASSQLTQGTNNYGYTF
TRBV4-1	NA	TRBJ2-3	NA	TGCGCCAGCAGCCAACTAACTTCTAGTACGCAGTATTTT	CASSQLTSSTQYF
TRBV6-5	NA	TRBJ1-2	NA	TGTGCCAGCAGTTACTCAGAGGGAGGGGATGGCTACACCTTC	CASSYSEGGDGYTF
TRBV19	NA	TRBJ2-1	TRBD2	TGTGCCAGTAGTGCAGACAGAGGACTAGCGGGGGAGCAGTTCTTC	CASSADRGLAGEQFF
TRBV11-2	NA	TRBJ2-7	NA	TGTGCCAGCAGCCACGGGACAACGCCCTACGAGCAGTACTTC	CASSHGTTPYEQYF
TRBV18	NA	TRBJ2-7	NA	TGTGCCAGCTCCGACAGGTTCCCCTCCTACGAGCAGTACTTC	CASSDRFPSYEQYF
TRBV19	NA	TRBJ1-1	TRBD1	TGTGCCAGTAGTATCGGGGTTACAGGGGGGAGGACTGAAGCTTTCTTT	CASSIGVTGGRTEAFF
TRBV11-3	NA	TRBJ2-1	TRBD1	TGTGCCAGCAGCCCGCCCGGGACAGGGATCAATGAGCAGTTCTTC	CASSPPGTGINEQFF
TRBV18	NA	TRBJ1-4	NA	TGTGCCAGCTCACCCCCCGGGAGGCTTGATGAAAAACTGTTTTTT	CASSPPGRLDEKLFF
TRBV23-1	NA	TRBJ2-7	NA	TGCGCCAGCAGTCAGGCGGACGGGACCTACGAGCAGTACTTC	CASSQADGTYEQYF
TRBV5-4	NA	TRBJ2-5	TRBD2	TGTGCCAGCAGCCGACTAGCGGGGGGCCTCCCCCAAGAGACCCAGTACTTC	CASSRLAGGLPQETQYF
TRBV3-1/TRBV3-2	once	TRBJ2-1	TRBD2	TGTGCCAGCAGCCCCCTAGCGGGAGGATCCTCAGATGAGCAGTTCTTC	CASSPLAGGSSDEQFF
TRBV4-3	NA	TRBJ1-2	TRBD1	TGCGCCAGCAGTCCGAGGACAGGGTCAGACTATGGCTACACCTTC	CASSPRTGSDYGYTF
TRBV28	few	TRBJ2-7	TRBD2	TGTGCCAGCAGAGCGGGACTAGGATTCTACGAGCAGTACTTC	CASRAGLGFYEQYF
TRBV7-2	once	TRBJ1-5	TRBD1	TGTGCCAGCAGCTCCACGGGACAGGGGGCTGATCAGCCCCAGCATTTT	CASSSTGQGADQPQHF
TRBV5-3	NA	TRBJ1-4	NA	TGTGCCAGAAGCAGCCCTGAAAAACTGTTTTTT	CARSSPEKLFF
TRBV19	NA	TRBJ1-6	NA	TGTGCCAGTAGTATAGGCAGGGAGGATTCACCCCTCCACTTT	CASSIGREDSPLHF
TRBV28	few	TRBJ1-4	NA	TGTGCCAGCAGTTCCGGTGGGGGCGGTGATGAAAAACTGTTTTTT	CASSSGGGGDEKLFF
TRBV2	NA	TRBJ2-7	TRBD1	TGTGCCAGCAGGGCCCGACAGGGCTTTGGCTACGAGCAGTACTTC	CASRARQGFGYEQYF
TRBV16	NA	TRBJ1-3	NA	TGTGCCAGCAGCCAATCGCTGGGCGCTGGAAACACCATATATTTT	CASSQSLGAGNTIYF
TRBV28	NA	TRBJ1-5	TRBD1	TGTGCCAGCAGGGGACAGGGGGCGGCTCAGCCCCAGCATTTT	CASRGQGAAQPQHF
TRBV7-9	NA	TRBJ1-2	TRBD1	TGTGCCAGCAGCTCGGGACAGGGCCAGGGCTACACCTTC	CASSSGQGQGYTF
TRBV7-2	NA	TRBJ1-2	NA	TGTGCCAGCAGCCGGGAGCCTCTGGGGTCTAACTATGGCTACACCTTC	CASSREPLGSNYGYTF
TRBV27	NA	TRBJ2-1	TRBD2	TGTGCCAGCAGTGCCGGGCGAGCGGGAGCCTACAATGAGCAGTTCTTC	CASSAGRAGAYNEQFF
TRBV10-3	few	TRBJ2-7	NA	TGTGCCATCAGGGCTGGAGGTGGTGTGCTCTACGAGCAGTACTTC	CAIRAGGGVLYEQYF
TRBV19	NA	TRBJ1-5	TRBD1	TGTGCCAGTAGTATCGACGGGACAGGGTATAGCAATCAGCCCCAGCATTTT	CASSIDGTGYSNQPQHF
TRBV7-9	NA	TRBJ2-5	TRBD2	TGTGCCAGCAGCTTAGGGGGCAAGCGGGAGATATCGGGAAAGACCCAGTACTTC	CASSLGGKREISGKTQYF
TRBV3-1/TRBV3-2	NA	TRBJ1-6	TRBD1	TGTGCCAGCAGCGGACAGGAAGACAATCTTAAATCCTATAATTCACCCCTCCACTTT	CASSGQEDNLKSYNSPLHF
TRBV27	NA	TRBJ1-2	NA	TGTGCCAGCAGTTTATTGGGGGCGGTGGGCTATGGCTACACCTTC	CASSLLGAVGYGYTF
TRBV19	NA	TRBJ1-6	NA	TGTGCCAGTAGTATCGGATATGGGAGGTCCTATAATTCACCCCTCCACTTT	CASSIGYGRSYNSPLHF
TRBV9	few	TRBJ2-1	TRBD2	TGTGCCAGCAGCCCCCGTTCGGGCGGGGGCTACAATGAGCAGTTCTTC	CASSPRSGGGYNEQFF
TRBV24-1	NA	TRBJ2-1	TRBD2	TGTGCCACCAGTGCTACTAGCGACTACAATGAGCAGTTCTTC	CATSATSDYNEQFF
TRBV29-1	NA	TRBJ2-7	NA	TGCAGCGTTGAGGGGGCGGGCGAGCAGTACTTC	CSVEGAGEQYF
TRBV3-1/TRBV3-2	NA	TRBJ1-2	TRBD1	TGTGCCAGCAGCAACCTTGGACAGGCCCCCTTAGGTGGCTACACCTTC	CASSNLGQAPLGGYTF
TRBV2	once	TRBJ1-2	NA	TGTGCCAGCAGTGAAGATGGGGACATAGGGTATGGCTACACCTTC	CASSEDGDIGYGYTF
TRBV2	NA	TRBJ2-1	NA	TGTGCCAGCACTCTCCAAGCCGGGGTAGGTGAGCAGTTCTTC	CASTLQAGVGEQFF
TRBV27	few	TRBJ1-1	TRBD1	TGTGCCAGCAGTCCACAGGGGGGCCTGGACACTGAAGCTTTCTTT	CASSPQGGLDTEAFF
TRBV30	NA	TRBJ1-6	TRBD1	TGTGCCTGGAGGGGACAGGTACCTTCACCCCTCCACTTT	CAWRGQVPSPLHF
TRBV5-1	NA	TRBJ2-1	TRBD2	TGCGCCAGCAGCTTGGGACTAGCGGGAGGGTTAGTAGCTGAGCAGTTCTTC	CASSLGLAGGLVAEQFF
TRBV4-2	NA	TRBJ2-3	TRBD2	TGTGCCAGCAGCCAAGAATCTAGCGGTAGCACAGATACGCAGTATTTT	CASSQESSGSTDTQYF
TRBV6-2/TRBV6-3	NA	TRBJ2-7	TRBD2	TGTGCCAGCATCCCCCGACTAGCGGGAAACTACGAGCAGTACTTC	CASIPRLAGNYEQYF
TRBV5-4	NA	TRBJ1-3	TRBD1	TGTGCCAGCACCGGACAGGGTGGAAACACCATATATTTT	CASTGQGGNTIYF
TRBV7-2	NA	TRBJ2-1	NA	TGTGCCAGCAGCTTAGACAGCTCCTACAATGAGCAGTTCTTC	CASSLDSSYNEQFF
TRBV7-9	NA	TRBJ2-5	NA	TGTGCCAGCAGCTTCTGGACAGCCCATCAAGAGACCCAGTACTTC	CASSFWTAHQETQYF
TRBV19	NA	TRBJ1-2	NA	TGTGCCAGCTGGGGCGGCCCTGGCTACACCTTC	CASWGGPGYTF
TRBV11-1	NA	TRBJ2-7	TRBD1	TGTGCCAGCAGCTTAGTGCCCACAGGGGATTTTGGGCAGTACTTC	CASSLVPTGDFGQYF
TRBV13	NA	TRBJ2-2	TRBD1	TGTGCCAGCAGCCCCCGGGACAGGGGGCCTACCGGGGAGCTGTTTTTT	CASSPRDRGPTGELFF
TRBV6-5	NA	TRBJ2-2	NA	TGTGCCAGCAGTTACCAGGGAAGCGGGGAGCTGTTTTTT	CASSYQGSGELFF
TRBV21-1	NA	TRBJ2-1	NA	TGTGCCAGCAGCACCTTGAGGGGAGGGCAATACAATGAGCAGTTCTTC	CASSTLRGGQYNEQFF
TRBV5-1	NA	TRBJ1-1	NA	TGCGCCAGCAGCTCTCTACAGGGCGGTGAAGCTTTCTTT	CASSSLQGGEAFF
TRBV27	NA	TRBJ2-1	NA	TGTGCCAGCAGTTTATCGCCGGGAACTCAGGGGGGTAACAATGAGCAGTTCTTC	CASSLSPGTQGGNNEQFF
TRBV6-2/TRBV6-3	NA	TRBJ1-1	NA	TGTGCCAGCAGTCCCCCGGGGGGGAACACTGAAGCTTTCTTT	CASSPPGGNTEAFF
TRBV6-1	NA	TRBJ1-5	NA	TGTGCCAGCAGTGAAGGGTGGGGCCGGAATCAGCCCCAGCATTTT	CASSEGWGRNQPQHF
TRBV9	NA	TRBJ1-5	TRBD1	TGTGCCAGCAGCGCAGGGACAGGGAACTCAAATCAGCCCCAGCATTTT	CASSAGTGNSNQPQHF
TRBV4-2	few	TRBJ2-5	NA	TGTGCCAGCAGCCTCGACCCCCTACTTACGGGGAGCGAGACCCAGTACTTC	CASSLDPLLTGSETQYF
TRBV2	NA	TRBJ2-7	NA	TGTGCCAGCACCATGCGCGGCGGGACCTCTGAGCAGTACTTC	CASTMRGGTSEQYF
TRBV6-2/TRBV6-3	NA	TRBJ1-5	NA	TGTGCCAGCAGCTCGAGCACAGGGACGATTCAGCCCCAGCATTTT	CASSSSTGTIQPQHF
TRBV27	NA	TRBJ2-2	NA	TGTGCCAGCAGTTTACTCCGGAACACCGGGGAGCTGTTTTTT	CASSLLRNTGELFF
TRBV10-3	once	TRBJ2-3	TRBD2	TGTGCCATCAGTGAGGCCGGGAGCGGGAGGAGCACAGATACGCAGTATTTT	CAISEAGSGRSTDTQYF
TRBV4-3	NA	TRBJ1-4	NA	TGCGCCAGCAGCCAAGCTCACGGTGAAAAACTGTTTTTT	CASSQAHGEKLFF